The clone carrying this T cell receptor (beta chain) was seen repeatedly, ten times or more. RNA transcripts yielded amplified TCR beta CDR3 regions. An initial round of RT-PCR targeting the TCR CDR3 relied on the HTBI primer set. MiXCR was run by TCRdb on the multiplex PCR reads, yielding one entry per CDR3 protein. The repertoire holds about 640,000 distinct CDR3 sequences, with approximately 15% as singletons. This entry is derived from a study of T cells in Graves' hyperthyroidism and ophthalmopathy. Across the whole study: Any treatment followed the collection of peripheral blood at initial diagnosis.

Investigators excluded patients with uncontrolled infection, other autoimmune disease, pregnancy or lactation. CDR1 and CDR2 (germline): MDHEN, SYDVKM. Trimming left V 10 bases short and J 0 bases short, with 16 bases between. The CDR3 has 14 residues. The V and J genes are TRBV28 and TRBJ2-7; D may be TRBD2 (6 bases). The source material was blood. This clonotype was obtained from a woman aged 45-65 years with Graves' ophthalmopathy. CDR3 DNA: TGTGCCACCGGAATTAGCGGTAGCTCCTACGAGCAGTACTTC. This gives the protein CATGISGSSYEQYF.